What follows describes a single TCR beta chain. The entry originates in a study of control samples from healthy donors and cancer patients. The assay was immunoSEQ multiplex PCR, and TCRdb's table has in-frame clones only and misses some. The sample records approximately 84,000 clones, 91% being singletons. This sequence was found in a man aged 25 to 45 in good health. The sequenced sample was blood.

The CDR3 nucleotides read TGTGCCTGGAGTGCTTCGACTATGACTAGCGGGGCACAATACCCTTACGAGCAGTACTTC. This translates into CAWSASTMTSGAQYPYEQYF. The rearrangement joins TRBV30 to TRBJ2-7, with 11 bases fitting TRBD2. Germline V CDR1 and CDR2: GTSNPN, SVGIG (reference sequence). This CDR3 has 20 residues. V lost 1 base and J lost 4; bases outside the gene matches: 21.